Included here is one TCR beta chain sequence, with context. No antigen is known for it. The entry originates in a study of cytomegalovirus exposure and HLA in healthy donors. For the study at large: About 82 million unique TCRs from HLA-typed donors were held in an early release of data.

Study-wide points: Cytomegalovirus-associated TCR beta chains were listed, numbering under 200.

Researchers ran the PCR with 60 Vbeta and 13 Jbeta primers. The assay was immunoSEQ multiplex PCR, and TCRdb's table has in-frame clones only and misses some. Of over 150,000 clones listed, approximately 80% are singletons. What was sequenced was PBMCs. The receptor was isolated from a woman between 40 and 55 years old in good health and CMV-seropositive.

The CDR3 sequence: CASSFMEINYGYTF. CDR3 sequence (DNA): TGTGCCAGCAGCTTCATGGAGATTAACTATGGCTACACCTTC. The rearrangement uses TRBV7-9 and TRBJ1-2, with D hard to call. The CDR3 sequence is 14 residues long. The V and J ends lost 3 bases and 1 base respectively, with 9 bases between them. The germline gives CDR1 SEHNR, CDR2 FQNEAQ (reference sequence).